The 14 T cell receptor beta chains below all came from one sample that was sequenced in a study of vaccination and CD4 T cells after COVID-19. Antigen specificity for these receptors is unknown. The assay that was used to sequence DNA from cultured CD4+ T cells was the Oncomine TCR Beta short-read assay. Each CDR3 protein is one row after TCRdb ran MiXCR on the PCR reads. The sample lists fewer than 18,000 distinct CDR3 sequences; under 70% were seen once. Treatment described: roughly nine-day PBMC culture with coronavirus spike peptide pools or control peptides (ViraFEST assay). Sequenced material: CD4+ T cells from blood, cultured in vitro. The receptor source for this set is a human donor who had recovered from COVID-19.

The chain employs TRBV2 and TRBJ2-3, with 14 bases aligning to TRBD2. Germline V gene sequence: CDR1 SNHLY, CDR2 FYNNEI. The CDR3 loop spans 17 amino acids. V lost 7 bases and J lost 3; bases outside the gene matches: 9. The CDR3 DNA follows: TGTGCCAGCACCCCTACCCGGACTAGCGGGGGGACAGATACGCAGTATTTT. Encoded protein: CASTPTRTSGGTDTQYF.

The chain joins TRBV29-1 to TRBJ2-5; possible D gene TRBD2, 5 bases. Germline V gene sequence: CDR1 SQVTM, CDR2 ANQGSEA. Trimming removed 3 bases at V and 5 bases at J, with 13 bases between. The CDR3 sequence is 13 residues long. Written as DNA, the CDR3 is TGCAGCGTTGAGGCCCCGGGATTGGAGACCCAGTACTTC. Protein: CSVEAPGLETQYF.

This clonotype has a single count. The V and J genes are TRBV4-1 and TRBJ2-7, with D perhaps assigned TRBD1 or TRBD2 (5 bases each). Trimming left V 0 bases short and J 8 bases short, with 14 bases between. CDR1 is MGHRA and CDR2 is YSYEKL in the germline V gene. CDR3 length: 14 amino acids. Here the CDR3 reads CASSQEGTQWKQYF. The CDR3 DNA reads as TGCGCCAGCAGCCAAGAAGGGACCCAATGGAAGCAGTACTTC.

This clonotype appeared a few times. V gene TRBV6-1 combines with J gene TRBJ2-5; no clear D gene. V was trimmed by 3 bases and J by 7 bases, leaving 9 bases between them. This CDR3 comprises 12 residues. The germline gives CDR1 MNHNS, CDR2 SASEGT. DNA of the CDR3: TGTGCCAGCAGTGACGGCTACGCGACCCAGTACTTC. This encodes CASSDGYATQYF.

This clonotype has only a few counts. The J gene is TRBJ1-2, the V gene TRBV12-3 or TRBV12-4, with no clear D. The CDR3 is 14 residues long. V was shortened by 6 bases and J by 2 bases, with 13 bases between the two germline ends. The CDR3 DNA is TGTGCCAGCAGCCGGCGGATCGCGAACTATGGCTACACCTTC. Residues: CASSRRIANYGYTF.

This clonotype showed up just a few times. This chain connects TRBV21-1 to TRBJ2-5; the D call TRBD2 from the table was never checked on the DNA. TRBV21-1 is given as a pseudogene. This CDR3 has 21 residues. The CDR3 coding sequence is TGTGCCAGCAGCAATAAAATCCCCGAGACTAGCGGGAGGGTGTACCAAGAGACCCAGTACTTC. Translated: CASSNKIPETSGRVYQETQYF.

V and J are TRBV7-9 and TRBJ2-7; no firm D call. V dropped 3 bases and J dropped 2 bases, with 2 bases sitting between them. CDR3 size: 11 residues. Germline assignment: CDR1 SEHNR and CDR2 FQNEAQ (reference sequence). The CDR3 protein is CASSFAYEQYF. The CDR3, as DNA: TGTGCCAGCAGCTTTGCCTACGAGCAGTACTTC.

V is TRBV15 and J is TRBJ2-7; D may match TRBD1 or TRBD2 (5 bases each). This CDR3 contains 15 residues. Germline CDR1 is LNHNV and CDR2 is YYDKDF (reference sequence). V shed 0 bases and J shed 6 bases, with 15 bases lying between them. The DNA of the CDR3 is TGTGCCACCAGCAGAGATCCAAGGGGCCGGGGCGAGCAGTACTTC. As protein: CATSRDPRGRGEQYF.

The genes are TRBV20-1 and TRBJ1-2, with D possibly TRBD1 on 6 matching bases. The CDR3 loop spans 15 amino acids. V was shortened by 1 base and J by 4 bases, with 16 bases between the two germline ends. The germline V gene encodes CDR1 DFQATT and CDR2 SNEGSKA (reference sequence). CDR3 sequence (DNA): TGCAGTGCTAGAGGGAGTGGGGGAGGGGGCTATGGCTACACCTTC. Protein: CSARGSGGGGYGYTF.

The DNA of the CDR3 is TGTGCCAGCAGTTTCACCTACCTTCGACAGGTCCACGAGCAGTACTTC. This gives the protein CASSFTYLRQVHEQYF. The chain combines TRBV28 with TRBJ2-7; possibly TRBD1 for D (6 bases). The CDR3 extends over 16 amino acids. The germline V gene has CDR1 MDHEN and CDR2 SYDVKM. Trimming took 3 bases from V and 5 from J, leaving 20 bases between them.

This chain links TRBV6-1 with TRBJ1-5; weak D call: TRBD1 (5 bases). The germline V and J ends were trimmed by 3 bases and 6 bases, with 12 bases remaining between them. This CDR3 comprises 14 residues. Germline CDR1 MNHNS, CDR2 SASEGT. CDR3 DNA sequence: TGTGCCAGCAGTGATCCGACGGGGGTTCAGCCCCAGCATTTT. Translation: CASSDPTGVQPQHF.

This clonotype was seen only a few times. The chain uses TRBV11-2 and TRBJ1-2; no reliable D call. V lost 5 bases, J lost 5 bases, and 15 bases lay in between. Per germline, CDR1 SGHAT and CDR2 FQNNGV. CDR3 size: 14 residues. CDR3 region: CASSVSRTSYGYTF. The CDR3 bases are TGTGCCAGCAGCGTTAGTCGGACTTCATATGGCTACACCTTC.

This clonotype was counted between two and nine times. The CDR3: CAISGSPNQPQHF. CDR3 DNA: TGTGCCATCAGCGGCAGCCCCAATCAGCCCCAGCATTTT. The V and J genes are TRBV10-3 and TRBJ1-5; D is unresolved. CDR3 length equals 13 residues. Germline V lookup: CDR1 ENHRY, CDR2 SYGVKD. V lost 6 bases and J lost 3, with 9 bases in between.

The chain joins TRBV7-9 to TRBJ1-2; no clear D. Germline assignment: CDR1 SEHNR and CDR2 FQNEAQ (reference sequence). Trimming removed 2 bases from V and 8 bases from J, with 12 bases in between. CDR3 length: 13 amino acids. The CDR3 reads CASSLSQAGGYTF. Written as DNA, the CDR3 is TGTGCCAGCAGCTTATCCCAGGCTGGCGGCTACACCTTC.